The next 23 T cell receptor beta chains were all read from a single sample in a study of graft-versus-host responses after intestinal transplantation. The method was immunoSEQ multiplex PCR; TCRdb's version includes in-frame clones alone and lacks a portion of them. The profile shows some 23,000 clones, approximately 94% of them singletons. Sequences were derived from PBMCs, sampled 156 days after intestinal transplant. These receptors were obtained from a human patient who received an intestinal transplant, so some T cells may come from the graft donor.

This clone was seen a handful of times. The J gene is TRBJ1-5, the V gene TRBV30, with D possibly TRBD1 on 5 matching bases. Germline V gene lookup returns CDR1 GTSNPN and CDR2 SVGIG (reference sequence). CDR3 length: 13 amino acids. Deletions cut 0 bases from V and 6 bases from J, with 9 bases between. The CDR3 DNA sequence: TGTGCCTGGAGTGTACTGGGGGGTCAGCCCCAGCATTTT. This translates into CAWSVLGGQPQHF.

The rearrangement joins TRBV6-5 to TRBJ2-7, with 7 bases matching TRBD1. The junction had 10 bases not matched to a gene; V was cut back by 5 bases and J by 6 bases. The V gene's germline CDR1 is MNHEY and CDR2 SVGAGI. CDR3 length: 14 residues. For the CDR3, the DNA is TGTGCCAGCAGTAAAGGGGGCTCCAGTGCCGAGCAGTACTTC. Protein: CASSKGGSSAEQYF.

As for this clone: At one boundary the junction diverges from the germline segment, which might be a read error. This chain links TRBV5-1 with TRBJ2-1, with D perhaps TRBD2 (5 bases). The CDR3 spans 16 residues. Germline loops: CDR1 SGHRS, CDR2 YFSETQ. The CDR3 loop reads CAGSLALSEALNEQFF. The CDR3 region has the DNA TGCGCCGGCAGCTTGGCCCTTAGCGAGGCCCTCAATGAGCAGTTCTTC.

The V call is TRBV11-2, the J call TRBJ2-3; D might be TRBD1 or TRBD2, each matching 5 bases. The CDR3 runs 13 residues. The germline V and J ends were trimmed by 5 bases and 6 bases, with 12 bases remaining between them. Germline CDR1 and CDR2: SGHAT and FQNNGV. CDR3 protein: CASSLRGADTQYF. In DNA form, the CDR3 reads TGTGCCAGCAGCCTGAGGGGAGCGGATACGCAGTATTTT.

This clone has more than one count but fewer than ten. V is TRBV6-5 and J is TRBJ1-2, with D possibly matching TRBD1 (5 bases). V was pared by 0 bases and J by 4 bases, with 12 bases between. CDR3 size: 15 residues. Germline CDR1 MNHEY, CDR2 SVGAGI. Here the CDR3 DNA reads TGTGCCAGCAGTTACTCGACCGGGGGTGGCTATGGCTACACCTTC. As protein: CASSYSTGGGYGYTF.

The chain uses TRBV2 and TRBJ2-7; a weak D match, TRBD2 (6 bases). The CDR3 runs 11 residues. CDR1 and CDR2 from the germline V gene are SNHLY and FYNNEI. Trimming took off 4 bases at V and 6 bases at J, with 7 bases between the two ends. CDR3: CASSVGGEQYF. CDR3 sequence (DNA): TGTGCCAGCAGTGTGGGGGGCGAGCAGTACTTC.

The CDR3 coding sequence is TGTGCCAGCTCTCCGATGTTGGAGATCCCTATGAACACTGAAGCTTTCTTT. Amino acid sequence: CASSPMLEIPMNTEAFF. The chain recombines TRBV18 with TRBJ1-1; D remains unclear. V was clipped by 6 bases and J by 0 bases, with 20 bases between them. CDR3 length: 17 residues. Germline-derived CDR1 and CDR2 are KGHSH and LQKENI. The complete variable domain, with remaining parts taken from reference TRBV18 and TRBJ1-1, reads NAGVMQNPRHLVRRRGQEARLRCSPMKGHSHVYWYRQLPEEGLKFMVYLQKENIIDESGMPKERFSAEFPKEGPSILRIQQVVRGDSAAYFCASSPMLEIPMNTEAFFGQGTRLTVV.

The V call is TRBV18, the J call TRBJ1-2; D gene ambiguous. The CDR3 is 14 residues long. Germline CDR1 is KGHSH and CDR2 is LQKENI. Trimming took 2 bases from V and 4 from J, leaving 11 bases between them. The CDR3 sequence is CASSPFERLYGYTF. The DNA for the CDR3 is TGTGCCAGCTCACCATTTGAGCGTCTCTATGGCTACACCTTC.

The chain links TRBV5-4 to TRBJ1-2; a weak D match, TRBD1 (5 bases). This CDR3 is built from 13 residues. The V gene's germline CDR1 is SGHNT and CDR2 YYREEE (reference sequence). V was clipped by 0 bases and J by 7 bases, with 10 bases between them. The CDR3 DNA reads as TGTGCCAGCAGCTTGGGGCCAGGGTCTGGCTACACCTTC. Residues: CASSLGPGSGYTF.

V usage is TRBV27 and J usage is TRBJ1-1; maybe TRBD1 (5 bases). The CDR3 totals 13 residues. Germline CDR1 and CDR2: MNHEY and SMNVEV (reference sequence). Trimming removed 6 bases from V and 3 bases from J, with 11 bases in between. The CDR3 reads CASSLGEYTEAFF. CDR3 nucleotide sequence: TGTGCCAGCAGCCTAGGGGAATACACTGAAGCTTTCTTT.

V usage is TRBV4-1 and J usage is TRBJ1-1; the match to TRBD1 covers 7 bases. CDR1 is MGHRA and CDR2 is YSYEKL in the germline V gene. The CDR3 consists of 14 residues. The ends lost 6 bases at V and 4 bases at J; junction bases unmatched: 8. The CDR3 DNA sequence: TGCGCCAGCAGTCGATTAACAGGGGTCACTGAAGCTTTCTTT. Translated, it gives CASSRLTGVTEAFF.

The table lists this clone with a count of one. The chain recombines TRBV6-6 with TRBJ2-3; D possibly uses TRBD1 or TRBD2 (6 bases each). The CDR3 is 16 amino acids. V gave up 2 bases and J gave up 2 bases, with 14 bases separating them. CDR1 MNHNY and CDR2 SVGAGI come from the germline V gene (reference sequence). DNA of the CDR3: TGTGCCAGCAGTTACGGGGGGCGACATTCCACAGATACGCAGTATTTT. It is translated as CASSYGGRHSTDTQYF.

The genes are TRBV13 and TRBJ2-5; possibly TRBD2 for D (5 bases). The CDR3 is made up of 14 amino acids. CDR1 PRHDT and CDR2 FYEKMQ come from the germline V gene (reference sequence). V gave up 3 bases and J gave up 5 bases, with 13 bases separating them. This chain's CDR3 is CASSLPGSAETQYF. Written as DNA, the CDR3 is TGTGCCAGCAGCTTGCCCGGTAGCGCGGAGACCCAGTACTTC.

The rearrangement joins TRBV4-3 to TRBJ2-3, with TRBD2 as a possible D gene (7 bases). CDR1 and CDR2 (germline): LGHNA, YSLEER. The CDR3 runs to 16 residues. Trimming shortened V by 2 bases and J by 4 bases, and 16 bases separated the two germline ends. CDR3 DNA: TGCGCCAGCAGCCAAATGCGGGGGCATGAGGCAGATACGCAGTATTTT. Translating gives CASSQMRGHEADTQYF.

This clone was observed a single time. V is TRBV28 and J is TRBJ1-2, with 11 bases aligning to TRBD1. J gave up 1 base and V 3 bases, and 7 bases lay outside the gene matches. The CDR3 spans 17 residues. In germline, CDR1 is MDHEN, CDR2 SYDVKM. This chain's CDR3 is CASSLDRGRRGNYGYTF. DNA of the CDR3: TGTGCCAGCAGTTTGGACAGGGGGCGCAGGGGTAACTATGGCTACACCTTC.

This chain links TRBV7-7 with TRBJ2-2, with D tentatively TRBD1 (5 bases). Trimming removed 5 bases from V and 5 bases from J, with 9 bases in between. The CDR3 contains 13 residues. Per the germline V gene, CDR1 is SSHAT and CDR2 is FNYEAQ (reference sequence). CDR3 bases: TGTGCCAGCAGCCCGACAGTAACCGGGGAGCTGTTTTTT. Protein product: CASSPTVTGELFF.

The V gene is TRBV9, the J gene TRBJ2-3; D is possibly TRBD1 or TRBD2 (5 bases each). CDR1 and CDR2 from the germline V gene are SGDLS and YYNGEE. This CDR3 spans 15 amino acids. The germline V and J ends were trimmed by 0 bases and 1 base, with 9 bases remaining between them. Written as DNA, the CDR3 is TGTGCCAGCAGCGTAGATGGGGGAGGCACAGATACGCAGTATTTT. Protein sequence: CASSVDGGGTDTQYF.

This clone was seen only a few times. The V and J genes are TRBV6-6 and TRBJ1-3; unclear D gene. V was pared by 10 bases and J by 0 bases, with 13 bases between. Germline CDR1 is MNHNY and CDR2 is SVGAGI (reference sequence). The CDR3 runs 14 residues. In DNA, the CDR3 is TGTGCCATATCACAGACGAGCTCTGGAAACACCATATATTTT. Protein: CAISQTSSGNTIYF.

The chain joins TRBV19 to TRBJ2-1; possibly TRBD1 for D (5 bases). Germline CDR1 is LNHDA and CDR2 is SQIVND (reference sequence). V was shortened by 7 bases and J by 2 bases, with 15 bases between the two germline ends. The CDR3 totals 15 residues. CDR3 DNA: TGTGCCAGTAATCACTGGGGCTGGCCCTACAATGAGCAGTTCTTC. Protein product: CASNHWGWPYNEQFF.

The chain employs TRBV12-5 and TRBJ1-6; D is undetermined. The germline V and J ends were trimmed by 0 bases and 0 bases, with 15 bases remaining between them. The CDR3 runs 19 residues. Germline V gene sequence: CDR1 LGHNT, CDR2 FRNRAP. CDR3 in amino acids: CASGLVLSPSGSYNSPLHF. CDR3 DNA: TGTGCTAGTGGTTTGGTACTTTCACCCAGTGGCTCCTATAATTCACCCCTCCACTTT. Supplemented by reference TRBV12-5 and TRBJ1-6, the full variable domain reads DARVTQTPRHKVTEMGQEVTMRCQPILGHNTVFWYRQTMMQGLELLAYFRNRAPLDDSGMPKDRFSAEMPDATLATLKIQPSEPRDSAVYFCASGLVLSPSGSYNSPLHFGNGTRLTVT.

The CDR3 nucleotides are TGTGCCAGCAGCCTACAGGGGGGAAGCTCACCCCTCCACTTT. Amino acids: CASSLQGGSSPLHF. V gene TRBV7-2 combines with J gene TRBJ1-6; 8 bases map to TRBD1. The CDR3 consists of 14 residues. The V and J ends lost 5 bases and 10 bases, in that order; junction bases with no gene match: 7. CDR1 SGHTA and CDR2 FQGNSA come from the germline V gene.

The chain links TRBV7-6 to TRBJ2-2, with D unclear. The CDR3 has 15 amino acids. Germline lookup yields CDR1 SGHVS and CDR2 FNYEAQ. Trimming pared 1 base from V and 4 bases from J, leaving 10 bases between. CDR3 nucleotides: TGTGCCAGCAGCTTAGATGGGGATTTCACCGGGGAGCTGTTTTTT. Amino acid sequence: CASSLDGDFTGELFF.

This clone showed up just a few times. V is TRBV5-1 and J is TRBJ2-1; D is possibly TRBD2 (6 bases). Trimming left V 3 bases short and J 0 bases short, with 10 bases between. In germline, CDR1 is SGHRS, CDR2 YFSETQ. The CDR3 loop spans 15 amino acids. CDR3 protein: CASSSQTSSYNEQFF. The CDR3 coding sequence is TGCGCCAGCAGCTCCCAGACTAGCTCCTACAATGAGCAGTTCTTC. Filled out from reference TRBV5-1 and TRBJ2-1, the complete variable domain reads KAGVTQTPRYLIKTRGQQVTLSCSPISGHRSVSWYQQTPGQGLQFLFEYFSETQRNKGNFPGRFSGRQFSNSRSEMNVSTLELGDSALYLCASSSQTSSYNEQFFGPGTRLTVL.